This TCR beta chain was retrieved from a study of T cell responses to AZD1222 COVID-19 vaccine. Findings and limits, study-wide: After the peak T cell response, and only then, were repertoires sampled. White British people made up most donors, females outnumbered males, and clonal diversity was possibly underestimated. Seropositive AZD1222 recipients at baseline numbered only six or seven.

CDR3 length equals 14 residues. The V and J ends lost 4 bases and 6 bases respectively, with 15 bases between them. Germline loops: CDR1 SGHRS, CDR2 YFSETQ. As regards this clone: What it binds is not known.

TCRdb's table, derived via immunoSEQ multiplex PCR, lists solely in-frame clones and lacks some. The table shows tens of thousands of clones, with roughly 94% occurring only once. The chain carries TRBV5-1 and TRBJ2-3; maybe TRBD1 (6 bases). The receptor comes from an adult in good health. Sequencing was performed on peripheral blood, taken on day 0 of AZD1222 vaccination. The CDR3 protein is CASSAGQTRDTQYF. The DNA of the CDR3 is TGCGCCAGCAGCGCCGGACAGACACGGGATACGCAGTATTTT.